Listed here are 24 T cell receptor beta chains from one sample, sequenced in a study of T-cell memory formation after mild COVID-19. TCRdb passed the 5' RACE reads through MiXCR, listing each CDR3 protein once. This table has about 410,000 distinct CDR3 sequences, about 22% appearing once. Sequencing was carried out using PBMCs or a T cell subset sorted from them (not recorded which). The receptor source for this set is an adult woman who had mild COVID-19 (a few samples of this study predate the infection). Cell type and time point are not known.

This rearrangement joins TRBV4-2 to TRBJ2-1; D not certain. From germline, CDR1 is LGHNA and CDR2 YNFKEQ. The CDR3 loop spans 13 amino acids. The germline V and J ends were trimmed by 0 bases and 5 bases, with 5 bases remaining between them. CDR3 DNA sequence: TGTGCCAGCAGCCAAGATCTTGACAATGAGCAGTTCTTC. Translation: CASSQDLDNEQFF.

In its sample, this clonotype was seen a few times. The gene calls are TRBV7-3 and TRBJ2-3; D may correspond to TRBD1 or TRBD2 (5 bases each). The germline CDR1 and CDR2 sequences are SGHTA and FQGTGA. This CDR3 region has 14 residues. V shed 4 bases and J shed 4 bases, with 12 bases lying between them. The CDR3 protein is CASSSPGAADTQYF. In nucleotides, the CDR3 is TGTGCCAGCAGCTCCCCCGGGGCTGCAGATACGCAGTATTTT.

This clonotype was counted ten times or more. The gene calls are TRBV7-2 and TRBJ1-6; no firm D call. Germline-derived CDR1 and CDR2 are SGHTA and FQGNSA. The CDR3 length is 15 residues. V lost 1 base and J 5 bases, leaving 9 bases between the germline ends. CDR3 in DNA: TGTGCCAGCAGCTTAGTAAAGGCGAATAATTCACCCCTCCACTTT. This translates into CASSLVKANNSPLHF.

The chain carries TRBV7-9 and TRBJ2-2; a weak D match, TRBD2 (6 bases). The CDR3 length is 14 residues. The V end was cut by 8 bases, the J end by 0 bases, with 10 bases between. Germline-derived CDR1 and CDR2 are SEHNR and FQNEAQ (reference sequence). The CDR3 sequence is CASRDFANTGELFF. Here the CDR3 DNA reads TGTGCCAGCCGGGACTTCGCGAACACCGGGGAGCTGTTTTTT.

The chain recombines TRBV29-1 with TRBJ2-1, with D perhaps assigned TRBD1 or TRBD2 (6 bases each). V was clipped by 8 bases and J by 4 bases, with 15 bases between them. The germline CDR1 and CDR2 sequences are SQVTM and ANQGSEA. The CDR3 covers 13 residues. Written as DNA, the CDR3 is TGCAGCACGGCCGGAGGGGGATACAATGAGCAGTTCTTC. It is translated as CSTAGGGYNEQFF.

The CDR3 sequence: CSARVRAGVGNEQFF. CDR3 bases: TGCAGTGCTAGAGTCAGAGCGGGAGTAGGCAATGAGCAGTTCTTC. The chain uses TRBV20-1 and TRBJ2-1; 8 bases fit TRBD2. Per the germline V gene, CDR1 is DFQATT and CDR2 is SNEGSKA (reference sequence). The CDR3 has 15 residues. V shed 1 base, J shed 6 bases, and the junction held 8 bases outside the gene matches.

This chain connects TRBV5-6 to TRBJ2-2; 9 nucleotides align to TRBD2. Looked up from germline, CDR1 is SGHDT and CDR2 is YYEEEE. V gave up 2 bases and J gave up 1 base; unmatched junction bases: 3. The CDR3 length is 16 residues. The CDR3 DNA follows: TGTGCCAGCAGCTTAGGACTAGCGTGGAACACCGGGGAGCTGTTTTTT. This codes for CASSLGLAWNTGELFF.

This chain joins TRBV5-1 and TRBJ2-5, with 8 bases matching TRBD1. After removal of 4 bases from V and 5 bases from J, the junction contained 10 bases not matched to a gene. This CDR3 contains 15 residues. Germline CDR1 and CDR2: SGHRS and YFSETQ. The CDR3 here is CASSPGQGIWETQYF. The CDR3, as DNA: TGCGCCAGCAGCCCAGGACAGGGTATATGGGAGACCCAGTACTTC.

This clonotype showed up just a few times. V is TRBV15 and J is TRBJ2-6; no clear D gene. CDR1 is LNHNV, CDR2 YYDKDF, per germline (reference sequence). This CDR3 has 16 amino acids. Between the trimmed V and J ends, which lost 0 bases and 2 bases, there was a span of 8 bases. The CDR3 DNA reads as TGTGCCACCAGCAGAGATTTTGAAGCTGGGGCCAACGTCCTGACTTTC. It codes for CATSRDFEAGANVLTF.

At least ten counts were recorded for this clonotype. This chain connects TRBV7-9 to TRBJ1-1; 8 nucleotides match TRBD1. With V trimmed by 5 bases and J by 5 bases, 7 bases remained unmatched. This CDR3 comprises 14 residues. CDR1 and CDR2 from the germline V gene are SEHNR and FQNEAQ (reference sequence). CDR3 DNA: TGTGCCAGCAGCATTACAGGGGGATGGACTGAAGCTTTCTTT. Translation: CASSITGGWTEAFF.

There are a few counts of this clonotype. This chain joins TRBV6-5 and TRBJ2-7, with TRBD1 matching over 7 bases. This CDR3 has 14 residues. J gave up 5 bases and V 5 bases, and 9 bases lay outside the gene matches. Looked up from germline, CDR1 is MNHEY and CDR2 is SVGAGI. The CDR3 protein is CASSPNDRVHEQYF. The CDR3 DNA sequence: TGTGCCAGCAGTCCGAACGACAGGGTCCACGAGCAGTACTTC.

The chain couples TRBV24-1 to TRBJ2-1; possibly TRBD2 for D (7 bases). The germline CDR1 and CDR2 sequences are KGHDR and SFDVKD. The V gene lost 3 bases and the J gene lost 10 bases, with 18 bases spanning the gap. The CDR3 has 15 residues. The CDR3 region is CATSDPGLGGWEQFF. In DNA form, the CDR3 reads TGTGCCACCAGTGATCCCGGACTAGGGGGTTGGGAGCAGTTCTTC.

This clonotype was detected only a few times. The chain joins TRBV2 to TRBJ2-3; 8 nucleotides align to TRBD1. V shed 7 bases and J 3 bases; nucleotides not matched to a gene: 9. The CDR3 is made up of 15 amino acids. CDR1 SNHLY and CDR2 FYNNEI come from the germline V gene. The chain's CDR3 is CASIRGQGGTDTQYF. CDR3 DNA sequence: TGTGCCAGCATTCGCGGACAGGGCGGGACAGATACGCAGTATTTT.

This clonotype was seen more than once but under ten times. This chain's CDR3 is CASRSVEGNQPQHF. Written as DNA, the CDR3 is TGTGCCAGTAGATCGGTGGAGGGCAATCAGCCCCAGCATTTT. The gene calls are TRBV19 and TRBJ1-5, with D hard to call. Trimming cost V 6 bases and J 2 bases, with 11 bases left between them. This CDR3 is built from 14 residues. Germline V lookup: CDR1 LNHDA, CDR2 SQIVND (reference sequence).

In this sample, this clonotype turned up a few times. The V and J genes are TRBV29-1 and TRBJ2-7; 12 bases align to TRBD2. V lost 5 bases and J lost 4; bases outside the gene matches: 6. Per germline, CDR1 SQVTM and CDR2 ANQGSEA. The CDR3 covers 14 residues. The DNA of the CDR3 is TGCAGCGTTCTATGGGGACTAGCGGGTTACGAGCAGTACTTC. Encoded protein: CSVLWGLAGYEQYF.

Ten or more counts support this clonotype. CDR3 sequence: CASSSRFGGYTF. CDR3 nucleotides: TGTGCCAGCAGTTCCAGGTTCGGTGGCTACACCTTC. The V and J genes are TRBV12-3 or TRBV12-4 and TRBJ1-2; D unclear. The CDR3 has 12 residues. The V end was cut by 4 bases, the J end by 7 bases, with 10 bases between.

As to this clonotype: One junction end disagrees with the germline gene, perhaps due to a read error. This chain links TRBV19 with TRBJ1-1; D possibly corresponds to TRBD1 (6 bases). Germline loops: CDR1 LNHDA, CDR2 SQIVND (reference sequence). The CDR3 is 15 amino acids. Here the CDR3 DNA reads TGTGCCAGTAGTATACGATCCGGGACAAACAGTGAAGCTTTCTTT. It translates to CASSIRSGTNSEAFF.

This chain's CDR3 is CASSAFGGVIYGYTF. CDR3 in DNA: TGTGCCAGTAGTGCCTTCGGGGGCGTAATCTATGGCTACACCTTC. V usage is TRBV19 and J usage is TRBJ1-2, with D perhaps TRBD1 (6 bases). The germline gives CDR1 LNHDA, CDR2 SQIVND (reference sequence). V lost 5 bases, J lost 4 bases, and 17 bases lay in between. CDR3 length: 15 residues.

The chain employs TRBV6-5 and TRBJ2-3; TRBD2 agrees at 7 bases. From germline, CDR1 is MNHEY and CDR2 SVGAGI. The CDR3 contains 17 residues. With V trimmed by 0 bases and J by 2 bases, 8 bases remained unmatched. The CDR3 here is CASSYSIVAGDTDTQYF. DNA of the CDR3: TGTGCCAGCAGTTACTCTATAGTAGCGGGCGACACAGATACGCAGTATTTT.

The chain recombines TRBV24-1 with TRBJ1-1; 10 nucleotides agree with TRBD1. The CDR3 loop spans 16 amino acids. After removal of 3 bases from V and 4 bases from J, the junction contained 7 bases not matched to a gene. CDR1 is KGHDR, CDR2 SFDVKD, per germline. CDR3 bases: TGTGCCACCAGTGATAATGCCGGGACAGGGGCCACTGAAGCTTTCTTT. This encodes CATSDNAGTGATEAFF.

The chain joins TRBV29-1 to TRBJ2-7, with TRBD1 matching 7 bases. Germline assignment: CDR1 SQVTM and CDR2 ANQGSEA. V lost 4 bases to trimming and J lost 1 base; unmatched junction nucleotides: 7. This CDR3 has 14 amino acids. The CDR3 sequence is CSVVQTGSSYEQYF. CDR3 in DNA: TGCAGCGTTGTCCAGACAGGGTCTTCCTACGAGCAGTACTTC.

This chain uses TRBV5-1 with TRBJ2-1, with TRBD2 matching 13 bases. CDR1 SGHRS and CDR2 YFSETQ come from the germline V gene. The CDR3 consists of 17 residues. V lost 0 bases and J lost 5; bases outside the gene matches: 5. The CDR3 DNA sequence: TGCGCCAGCAGCTTGGGGGACGGACTAGCGGGAGACAATGAGCAGTTCTTC. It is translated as CASSLGDGLAGDNEQFF.

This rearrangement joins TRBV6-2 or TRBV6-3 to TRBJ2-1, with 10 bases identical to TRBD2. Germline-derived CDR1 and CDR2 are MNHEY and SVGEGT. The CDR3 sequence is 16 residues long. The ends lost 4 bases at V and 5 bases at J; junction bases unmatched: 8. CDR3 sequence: CASSLYRTSGDNEQFF. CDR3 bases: TGTGCCAGCAGTTTATACAGGACTAGCGGAGACAATGAGCAGTTCTTC.

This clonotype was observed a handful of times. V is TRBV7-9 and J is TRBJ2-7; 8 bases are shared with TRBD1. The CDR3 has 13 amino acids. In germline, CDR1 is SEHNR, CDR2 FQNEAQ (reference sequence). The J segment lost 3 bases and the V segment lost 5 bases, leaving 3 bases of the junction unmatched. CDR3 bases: TGTGCCAGCAGCCAAACAGGGGGCTACGAGCAGTACTTC. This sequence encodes CASSQTGGYEQYF. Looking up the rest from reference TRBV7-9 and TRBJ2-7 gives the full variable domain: DTGVSQNPRHKITKRGQNVTFRCDPISEHNRLYWYRQTLGQGPEFLTYFQNEAQLEKSRLLSDRFSAERPKGSFSTLEIQRTEQGDSAMYLCASSQTGGYEQYFGPGTRLTVT.